This T cell receptor (beta chain) was found in a study of blood T cell repertoires in COVID-19. About the research overall: Sample material is recorded as cDNA or gDNA derived from T cells, B-cell-depleted T cells, or PBMCs.

This CDR3 comprises 13 residues. The V gene's germline CDR1 is SGHAT and CDR2 FQDESV (reference sequence). Trimming shortened V by 5 bases and J by 4 bases, and 11 bases separated the two germline ends. Everyone who took part was about 18 to 89 years old, and they came from about two dozen US areas. Participant-reported clinical history was the basis for cohort assignment. In the authors' methods: Amplification from reference gene primers served as the basis for estimated nucleated cell counts. The table came from immunoSEQ multiplex PCR; TCRdb's copy has only in-frame clones and leaves some out. That table supplies the V and J calls and clone size; D and trimming were determined from the DNA. Of 150,000 to 200,000 clones detected, around 80% appear once; the ten largest clones hold around 17%.

The rearrangement uses TRBV11-1 and TRBJ1-1, with D possibly being TRBD1 (5 bases). The sequenced sample was PBMCs or T cells enriched from blood (not recorded which). The source of this sequence is a woman in her 50s with acute COVID-19. The CDR3 DNA sequence: TGTGCCAGCAGCCTGCGGGGGAGCACTGAAGCTTTCTTT. Translated, it gives CASSLRGSTEAFF.